This T cell receptor beta chain stems from a study of post-analysis software for immune sequencing data. Study-wide results and caveats: Co-batched samples clustered tightly together by F measure. In patients, five or six TRBV segments were more frequent than in controls, with TRBV5-6, TRBV5-1 and TRBV20-1 among them. Significantly lower normalized Chao1 diversity was found in patients with multiple sclerosis relative to controls.

Trimming removed 7 bases at V and 1 base at J, with 10 bases between. Germline loops: CDR1 MRHNA, CDR2 SNTAGT. This CDR3 spans 13 amino acids. As to this clonotype: Its antigen remains unknown.

Researchers reported that TCR beta cDNA libraries carried unique molecular identifiers. TCRdb analysed the PCR reads with MiXCR anew, one entry per CDR3 protein. The sample carries hundreds of thousands of distinct CDR3 sequences, approximately 46% recorded once. J is TRBJ1-1 and V is TRBV6-4, with unresolved D. The receptor comes from a girl aged 10 to 17 with multiple sclerosis. Material for sequencing was blood. CDR3 DNA sequence: TGTGCCAGCAAACGGGCCCCGAACACTGAAGCTTTCTTT. It yields the protein CASKRAPNTEAFF.